This is a list of T cell receptor beta chains from one sample in a study of blood T cell repertoires in COVID-19. The data were produced by immunoSEQ multiplex PCR, yet TCRdb's version contains in-frame clones alone and is incomplete. This sample has some 250,000 clones, with 85% to 90% found just once. The sample consisted of PBMCs or T cells enriched from blood (not recorded which). These receptors were taken from a man aged 18 to 30 who had recovered from COVID-19. Each CDR3 is given with its conserved first and last residue. D genes are given only for firm matches. Rows give clone size only sometimes, using once, few, many, or a class for an expanded clone.

TRBV9	NA	TRBJ2-1	NA	TGTGCCAGCAGCGTAGGAGGGATAGGGTCCTACAATGAGCAGTTCTTC	CASSVGGIGSYNEQFF
TRBV27	NA	TRBJ1-1	NA	TGTGCCAGCAGTCCTACTAGGTCTGAAGCTTTCTTT	CASSPTRSEAFF
TRBV5-1	NA	TRBJ1-4	NA	TGCGCCAGCAGTCTAGGTTCTGCAACTAATGAAAAACTGTTTTTT	CASSLGSATNEKLFF
TRBV24-1	NA	TRBJ2-3	TRBD2	TGTGCCACCAGTGATCGGACTAGCGGGAGCGCAGATACGCAGTATTTT	CATSDRTSGSADTQYF
TRBV5-1	NA	TRBJ2-7	TRBD1	TGCGCCAGCGGGGACAGTACCTACGAGCAGTACTTC	CASGDSTYEQYF
TRBV5-1	NA	TRBJ2-3	NA	TGCGCCAGCAGCTTGGAACAGACAGCAGATACGCAGTATTTT	CASSLEQTADTQYF
TRBV6-4	NA	TRBJ2-1	TRBD2	TGTGCCAGCAGTGACTCGGCTAGCGGCTACAATGAGCAGTTCTTC	CASSDSASGYNEQFF
TRBV19	few	TRBJ1-4	NA	TGTGCCAGTAGGGCCGGGGATGAAAAACTGTTTTTT	CASRAGDEKLFF
TRBV28	NA	TRBJ1-2	TRBD1	TGTGCCAGCAGCGATGCGGGACAGAGAGGCTACACCTTC	CASSDAGQRGYTF
TRBV4-1	NA	TRBJ2-7	TRBD2	TGCGCCAGCAGAGCCTACGGGACTAGTAACTACGAGCAGTACTTC	CASRAYGTSNYEQYF
TRBV4-2	NA	TRBJ1-5	NA	TGTGCCAGCAGCCGACAACTGAGCAATCAGCCCCAGCATTTT	CASSRQLSNQPQHF
TRBV2	NA	TRBJ1-2	NA	TGTGCCAGCAGTGAAGAGGGGATCTATGGCTACACCTTC	CASSEEGIYGYTF
TRBV19	NA	TRBJ2-3	TRBD2	TGTGCCAGTAGTATTAGGCGGGAGAGGGGAGATACGCAGTATTTT	CASSIRRERGDTQYF
TRBV6-1	NA	TRBJ1-2	TRBD1	TGTGCCAGCAGTGGGCTGGGACAGGTCCTCAGGATTAGGCGTGGCTACACCTTC	CASSGLGQVLRIRRGYTF
TRBV4-1	NA	TRBJ1-6	TRBD1	TGCGCCAGCAGCCTAGGACAGGGCCGAGGTTCACCCCTCCACTTT	CASSLGQGRGSPLHF
TRBV7-8	NA	TRBJ2-5	TRBD1	TGTGCCAGCAGCTTACTTACAGGGGGGCCGGGACGGGAGACCCAGTACTTC	CASSLLTGGPGRETQYF
TRBV7-6	NA	TRBJ2-7	NA	TGTGCCAGCAGCACTACTTCAGGGGCCCTACCATACGAGCAGTACTTC	CASSTTSGALPYEQYF
TRBV7-2	few	TRBJ2-1	NA	TGTGCCAGCAGCCACGACTACTACAATGAGCAGTTCTTC	CASSHDYYNEQFF
TRBV29-1	NA	TRBJ2-2	NA	TGCAGCTCTACTCGCAGCGCCACCGGGGAGCTGTTTTTT	CSSTRSATGELFF
TRBV25-1	NA	TRBJ1-5	NA	TGTGCCAGCAGCCGACGACAGGCCAATCAGCCCCAGCATTTT	CASSRRQANQPQHF
TRBV4-1	NA	TRBJ1-2	NA	TGCGCCAGCAGCCCCGCCCCGACAGGAGGTCTAAGGGACTATGGCTACACCTTC	CASSPAPTGGLRDYGYTF
TRBV30	NA	TRBJ1-1	NA	TGTGCCTGGAGTCGCCAGGGGAACACTGAAGCTTTCTTT	CAWSRQGNTEAFF
TRBV27	NA	TRBJ2-5	TRBD2	TGTGCCAGCAGTGCAACTAGCGGGAGCGGGGAGACCCAGTACTTC	CASSATSGSGETQYF
TRBV19	NA	TRBJ2-3	TRBD2	TGTGCCAGTAGGAGAGGACTAGCGGGAGGTCCAGATACGCAGTATTTT	CASRRGLAGGPDTQYF
TRBV11-2	NA	TRBJ1-2	TRBD1	TGTGCCAGCAGCGCCGGACAGGGAGGTTATGGCTACACCTTC	CASSAGQGGYGYTF
TRBV28	NA	TRBJ1-5	TRBD1	TGTGCCAGCAGTTTCTACAGGGGGTATAGTCAGCCCCAGCATTTT	CASSFYRGYSQPQHF
TRBV11-3	NA	TRBJ2-1	NA	TGTGCCAGCAGCCCTCGGGGAAACTACTACAATGAGCAGTTCTTC	CASSPRGNYYNEQFF
TRBV25-1	NA	TRBJ2-1	TRBD2	TGTGCCAGCAGTGAAATCAAAATCCCACAGCGGGAGTCAAATGAGCAGTTCTTC	CASSEIKIPQRESNEQFF
TRBV27	NA	TRBJ1-1	NA	TGTGCCAGCAGTTTATCACGGGGGGGGAACACTGAAGCTTTCTTT	CASSLSRGGNTEAFF
TRBV11-1	NA	TRBJ1-2	NA	TGTGCCAGCAGCTTAAGCCGCTCCGGGACTTCCTATGGCTACACCTTC	CASSLSRSGTSYGYTF
TRBV10-3	NA	TRBJ1-6	NA	TGTGCCATCAGTGAGTCCCCGAGTGAACCCCTCCACTTT	CAISESPSEPLHF
TRBV6-4	NA	TRBJ2-1	NA	TGTGCCAGCAGTGACTCGGGAGCCCCCCTTGAGCAGTTCTTC	CASSDSGAPLEQFF
TRBV2	NA	TRBJ1-5	NA	TGTGCCAGCACCCTGGGGGCTGGGCGCAATCAGCCCCAGCATTTT	CASTLGAGRNQPQHF
TRBV6-1	NA	TRBJ1-6	NA	TGTGCCAGCAGTGAGGGGACAAGTAGCTCCTATAATTCACCCCTCCACTTT	CASSEGTSSSYNSPLHF
TRBV28	NA	TRBJ2-5	NA	TGTGCCAGCAGTTTCGCGTATAAAGAGACCCAGTACTTC	CASSFAYKETQYF
TRBV7-9	NA	TRBJ2-3	TRBD2	TGTGCCAGCAGCACTAGCGGCATACTCACAGATACGCAGTATTTT	CASSTSGILTDTQYF
TRBV14	NA	TRBJ1-5	TRBD1	TGTGCCAGCAGCCAAGGACAGGGCCAGCCCCAGCATTTT	CASSQGQGQPQHF
TRBV11-2	NA	TRBJ1-3	NA	TGTGCCAGCAGCCCCAGGGCAGTCTCTGGAAACACCATATATTTT	CASSPRAVSGNTIYF
TRBV6-5	NA	TRBJ2-7	TRBD1	TGTGCCAGCAAGCCGGGGACAGGACCCTCCTACGAGCAGTACTTC	CASKPGTGPSYEQYF
TRBV12-3/TRBV12-4	NA	TRBJ1-2	NA	TGTGCCAGCAGTGCGGCCGGAGGTTATGGCTACACCTTC	CASSAAGGYGYTF
TRBV19	NA	TRBJ1-5	TRBD1	TGTGCCAGTAGTGTGGCGACAGGGGTTTACAATCAGCCCCAGCATTTT	CASSVATGVYNQPQHF
TRBV19	NA	TRBJ1-5	NA	TGTGCCAGTAGTAAAGAGGACACCCGCGTATCTAGCAATCAGCCCCAGCATTTT	CASSKEDTRVSSNQPQHF
TRBV9	NA	TRBJ2-1	NA	TGTGCCAGCACTTACGGGAGTGACAATGAGCAGTTCTTC	CASTYGSDNEQFF
TRBV6-5	once	TRBJ1-3	NA	TGTGCCAGCAGTTACTCGAGCAGGGCTGGAGACACCATATATTTT	CASSYSSRAGDTIYF
TRBV6-5	NA	TRBJ1-3	NA	TGTGCCAGCAGTTCCCCGGGGTCCTCTGGAAACACCATATATTTT	CASSSPGSSGNTIYF
TRBV28	once	TRBJ2-1	TRBD2	TGTGCCAGCAGTTTAGGTACTAGCGCGAATGAGCAGTTCTTC	CASSLGTSANEQFF
TRBV6-1	NA	TRBJ1-6	NA	TGTGCCAGCAGTGGGAGGGGACCAGGGTTTTCCGCACCCCTCCACTTT	CASSGRGPGFSAPLHF
TRBV5-5	NA	TRBJ2-3	TRBD2	TGTGCCAGCAGCACACTAGCGGGGGGGACAGATACGCAGTATTTT	CASSTLAGGTDTQYF
TRBV14	NA	TRBJ1-1	NA	TGTGCCAGCAGCCGCTACAGGACAGTGAACACTGAAGCTTTCTTT	CASSRYRTVNTEAFF
TRBV13	few	TRBJ1-1	NA	TGTGCCAGCAGCTTAAGTGGGGGCGGTATAGCTTTCTTT	CASSLSGGGIAFF
TRBV30	NA	TRBJ1-4	TRBD1	TGTGCCTGCCGACAGGGGGGGAATGAAAAACTGTTTTTT	CACRQGGNEKLFF
TRBV14	NA	TRBJ2-1	TRBD2	TGTGCCAGCAGCCAAGATTTACTAGCGGCACCCTACAATGAGCAGTTCTTC	CASSQDLLAAPYNEQFF
TRBV9	NA	TRBJ2-5	TRBD2	TGTGCCAGCAGCGTAGAACTAGCGGGAGAACCCTACTTC	CASSVELAGEPYF